Listed below are T cell receptor beta chains from one sample, sequenced in a study of T cell responses to AZD1222 COVID-19 vaccine. Assay used: immunoSEQ multiplex PCR; TCRdb lists only in-frame clones, some missing. The sample shows 150,000 to 200,000 clones, 85% to 95% of them seen only once. The source was peripheral blood, collected on day 0 of AZD1222 vaccination. Receptor source: an adult in good health. CDR3s include the opening cysteine and the closing phenylalanine or tryptophan. Fields, in order: V gene, J gene, clone size, D gene, CDR3 protein, CDR3 DNA. The D gene is left open where the match is weak. Size tells how often a clone was seen (once, few, many) or the class of an expanded clone, and some rows leave it out.

v_call: TRBV19
j_call: TRBJ1-5
clone_size: -
d_call: -
cdr3_aa: CATRRGEQPQHF
cdr3_nt: TGTGCCACCCGCCGTGGGGAACAGCCCCAGCATTTT

v_call: TRBV6-2/TRBV6-3
j_call: TRBJ1-1
clone_size: -
d_call: -
cdr3_aa: CASSPVTNTEAFF
cdr3_nt: TGTGCCAGCAGTCCAGTTACCAACACTGAAGCTTTCTTT

v_call: TRBV7-7
j_call: TRBJ1-5
clone_size: once
d_call: TRBD1
cdr3_aa: CASSHLTGTAGWDQPQHF
cdr3_nt: TGTGCTAGCAGCCACCTCACCGGGACAGCAGGTTGGGATCAGCCCCAGCATTTT

v_call: TRBV13
j_call: TRBJ2-3
clone_size: -
d_call: TRBD1
cdr3_aa: CASSNRGASTDTQYF
cdr3_nt: TGTGCCAGCAGTAACAGGGGAGCTAGCACAGATACGCAGTATTTT

v_call: TRBV6-5
j_call: TRBJ2-1
clone_size: -
d_call: TRBD2
cdr3_aa: CASTFLAGGGNEQFF
cdr3_nt: TGTGCCAGCACCTTCCTAGCGGGAGGCGGCAATGAGCAGTTCTTC

v_call: TRBV7-9
j_call: TRBJ1-1
clone_size: -
d_call: -
cdr3_aa: CASILAGAGDTEAFF
cdr3_nt: TGTGCCAGCATCCTGGCCGGGGCGGGGGACACTGAAGCTTTCTTT

v_call: TRBV27
j_call: TRBJ1-2
clone_size: -
d_call: TRBD1
cdr3_aa: CASSFGQGDYGYTF
cdr3_nt: TGTGCCAGCAGTTTCGGACAGGGTGACTATGGCTACACCTTC

v_call: TRBV6-5
j_call: TRBJ2-3
clone_size: -
d_call: -
cdr3_aa: CATLDRIPDTQYF
cdr3_nt: TGTGCCACACTTGACAGGATCCCAGATACGCAGTATTTT

v_call: TRBV7-2
j_call: TRBJ1-1
clone_size: -
d_call: -
cdr3_aa: CASRLGQLNTEAFF
cdr3_nt: TGTGCCAGCAGATTAGGACAGTTGAACACTGAAGCTTTCTTT

v_call: TRBV11-2
j_call: TRBJ2-3
clone_size: -
d_call: TRBD2
cdr3_aa: CASSGAGGLADTQYF
cdr3_nt: TGTGCCAGCAGCGGGGCGGGAGGGCTTGCAGATACGCAGTATTTT

v_call: TRBV15
j_call: TRBJ1-4
clone_size: few
d_call: -
cdr3_aa: CATSRGSGEGEKLFF
cdr3_nt: TGTGCCACCAGCAGAGGTTCCGGGGAAGGTGAAAAACTGTTTTTT

v_call: TRBV19
j_call: TRBJ2-6
clone_size: few
d_call: TRBD1
cdr3_aa: CASSRVTHRGSGANVLTF
cdr3_nt: TGTGCCAGTAGCCGCGTTACTCACAGGGGCTCTGGGGCCAACGTCCTGACTTTC

v_call: TRBV28
j_call: TRBJ1-2
clone_size: -
d_call: TRBD1
cdr3_aa: CASSFRGQSYGYTF
cdr3_nt: TGTGCCAGCAGTTTCAGGGGGCAAAGCTATGGCTACACCTTC

v_call: TRBV14
j_call: TRBJ1-1
clone_size: -
d_call: -
cdr3_aa: CASSQKTPAGNTEAFF
cdr3_nt: TGTGCCAGCAGCCAGAAAACCCCAGCAGGGAACACTGAAGCTTTCTTT

v_call: TRBV29-1
j_call: TRBJ1-1
clone_size: -
d_call: -
cdr3_aa: CSVGGGLNTEAFF
cdr3_nt: TGCAGCGTTGGGGGGGGCCTGAACACTGAAGCTTTCTTT

v_call: TRBV30
j_call: TRBJ2-1
clone_size: once
d_call: TRBD2
cdr3_aa: CAWNVGGANEQFF
cdr3_nt: TGTGCCTGGAACGTCGGGGGGGCCAATGAGCAGTTCTTC

v_call: TRBV6-1
j_call: TRBJ1-2
clone_size: -
d_call: -
cdr3_aa: CASNERANAYGYTF
cdr3_nt: TGTGCCAGCAATGAAAGGGCGAACGCCTATGGCTACACCTTC

v_call: TRBV28
j_call: TRBJ1-1
clone_size: few
d_call: -
cdr3_aa: CASSSSSLRGHHTEAFF
cdr3_nt: TGTGCCAGCAGTTCCTCCTCCCTGAGGGGACACCACACTGAAGCTTTCTTT

v_call: TRBV7-2
j_call: TRBJ1-5
clone_size: -
d_call: -
cdr3_aa: CASSFYNQPQHF
cdr3_nt: TGTGCCAGCAGCTTCTATAATCAGCCCCAGCATTTT

v_call: TRBV7-2
j_call: TRBJ1-5
clone_size: -
d_call: -
cdr3_aa: CASSLVPGAGSQPQHF
cdr3_nt: TGTGCCAGCAGCTTAGTTCCAGGGGCAGGTAGTCAGCCCCAGCATTTT

v_call: TRBV21-1
j_call: TRBJ1-4
clone_size: -
d_call: -
cdr3_aa: CASSKEGTGEVSFIRDNEKLFF
cdr3_nt: TGTGCCAGCAGCAAAGAGGGGACAGGGGAGGTATCCTTCATCCGGGATAATGAAAAACTGTTTTTT

v_call: TRBV7-6
j_call: TRBJ2-2
clone_size: -
d_call: TRBD2
cdr3_aa: CASSLLAGVPGELFF
cdr3_nt: TGTGCCAGCAGCTTATTAGCGGGAGTCCCCGGGGAGCTGTTTTTT

v_call: TRBV18
j_call: TRBJ2-3
clone_size: -
d_call: -
cdr3_aa: CASSPPTLRTDTQYF
cdr3_nt: TGTGCCAGCTCACCACCGACATTGCGAACAGATACGCAGTATTTT

v_call: TRBV6-2/TRBV6-3
j_call: TRBJ1-6
clone_size: -
d_call: -
cdr3_aa: CASSYSAGALLNSPLHF
cdr3_nt: TGTGCCAGCAGTTACTCGGCAGGGGCACTCTTAAATTCACCCCTCCACTTT

v_call: TRBV6-1
j_call: TRBJ2-7
clone_size: many
d_call: -
cdr3_aa: CASSDDSPYEQYF
cdr3_nt: TGTGCCAGCAGTGACGACAGTCCCTACGAGCAGTACTTC

v_call: TRBV27
j_call: TRBJ2-2
clone_size: -
d_call: -
cdr3_aa: CASSLLGRGAGTGELFF
cdr3_nt: TGTGCCAGCAGTTTGCTGGGACGAGGGGCTGGTACCGGGGAGCTGTTTTTT

v_call: TRBV28
j_call: TRBJ1-1
clone_size: few
d_call: TRBD1
cdr3_aa: CASSPSPGQGPMNTEAFF
cdr3_nt: TGTGCCAGCAGTCCCTCCCCCGGACAGGGACCGATGAACACTGAAGCTTTCTTT

v_call: TRBV13
j_call: TRBJ1-3
clone_size: -
d_call: -
cdr3_aa: CASRAVNTIYF
cdr3_nt: TGTGCCAGCAGGGCGGTTAACACCATATATTTT

v_call: TRBV6-4
j_call: TRBJ2-2
clone_size: -
d_call: TRBD2
cdr3_aa: CASSPRGGTGELFF
cdr3_nt: TGTGCCAGCAGCCCCCGCGGGGGAACCGGGGAGCTGTTTTTT

v_call: TRBV4-3
j_call: TRBJ1-2
clone_size: -
d_call: TRBD1
cdr3_aa: CASSRTLGTGVGYGYTF
cdr3_nt: TGCGCCAGCAGCCGAACCCTGGGGACAGGGGTGGGCTATGGCTACACCTTC

v_call: TRBV5-1
j_call: TRBJ2-3
clone_size: -
d_call: -
cdr3_aa: CASSLDSSSTDTQYF
cdr3_nt: TGCGCCAGCAGCTTGGACAGCTCTAGCACAGATACGCAGTATTTT